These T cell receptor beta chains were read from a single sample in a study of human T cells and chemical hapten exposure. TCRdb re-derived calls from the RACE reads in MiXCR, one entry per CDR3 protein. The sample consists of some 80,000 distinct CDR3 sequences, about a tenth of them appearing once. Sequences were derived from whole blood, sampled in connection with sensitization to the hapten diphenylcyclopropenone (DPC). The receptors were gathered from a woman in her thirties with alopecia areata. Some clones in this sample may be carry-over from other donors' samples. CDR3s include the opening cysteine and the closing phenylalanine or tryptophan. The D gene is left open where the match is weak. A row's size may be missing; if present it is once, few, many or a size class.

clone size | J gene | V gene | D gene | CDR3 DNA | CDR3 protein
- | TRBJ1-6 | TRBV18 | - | TGTGCCAGCTCACCACGTGGGCAGGGGTTCTATAATTCACCCCTCCACTTT | CASSPRGQGFYNSPLHF
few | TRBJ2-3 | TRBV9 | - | TGTGCCAGCAGCGTAGGGACCACAGATACGCAGTATTTT | CASSVGTTDTQYF
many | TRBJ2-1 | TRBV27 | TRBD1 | TGTGCCAGCAGTGAGAGGGACAGTAGCAATGAGCAGTTCTTC | CASSERDSSNEQFF
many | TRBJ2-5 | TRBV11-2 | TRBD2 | TGTGCCAGCAGCTCGGGAGGAAGAGAGACCCAGTACTTC | CASSSGGRETQYF
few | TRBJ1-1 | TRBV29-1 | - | TGCAGCGTTGACACTGAAGCTTTCTTT | CSVDTEAFF
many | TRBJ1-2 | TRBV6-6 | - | TGTGCCAGCAGCGCAACCGTCACTAACTATGGCTACACCTTC | CASSATVTNYGYTF
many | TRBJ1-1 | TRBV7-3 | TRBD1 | TGTGCCAGCAGCTTAATCCCCGGACAGGGACTGAACACTGAAGCTTTCTTT | CASSLIPGQGLNTEAFF
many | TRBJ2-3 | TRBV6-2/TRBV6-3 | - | TGTGCCAGCAGTCGGATCCCAGATACGCAGTATTTT | CASSRIPDTQYF
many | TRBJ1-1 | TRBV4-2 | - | TGTGCCAGCAGCCAAGACGTGGGGCCGGGTGAAGCTTTCTTT | CASSQDVGPGEAFF
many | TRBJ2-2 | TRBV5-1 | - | TGCGCCAGCAGCTTGGACCCTAACACCGGGGAGCTGTTTTTT | CASSLDPNTGELFF
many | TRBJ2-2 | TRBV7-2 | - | TGTGCCAGCAGCTTCCCCCCGACCGGGGAGCTGTTTTTT | CASSFPPTGELFF
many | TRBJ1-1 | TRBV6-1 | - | TGTGCCAGCACCCCCATTTTTCAGGCGAACACTGAAGCTTTCTTT | CASTPIFQANTEAFF
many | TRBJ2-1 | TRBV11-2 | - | TGTGCCAGCAGCCGCAACCTTAATTCCTACAATGAGCAGTTCTTC | CASSRNLNSYNEQFF
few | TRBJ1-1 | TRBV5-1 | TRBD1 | TGCGCCAGCAGCTCCCGGGACAGGGGTGAAGCTTTCTTT | CASSSRDRGEAFF
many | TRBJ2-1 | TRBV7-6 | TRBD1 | TGTGCCAGCAGCTCGGGACAGCTCAATGAGCAGTTCTTC | CASSSGQLNEQFF
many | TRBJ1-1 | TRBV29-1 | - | TGCAGCGTTGCGGGACAAGAAGCTTTCTTT | CSVAGQEAFF
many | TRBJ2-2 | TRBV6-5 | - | TGTGCCAGCAGACGGGACACCGGGGAGCTGTTTTTT | CASRRDTGELFF
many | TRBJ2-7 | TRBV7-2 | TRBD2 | TGTGCCAGCAGCCGTCGAGCGGGGGGAAGCTACGAGCAGTACTTC | CASSRRAGGSYEQYF
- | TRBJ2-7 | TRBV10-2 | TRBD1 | TGCACCAGCAGTGAGGAGGCAGGGGGCACCTACGAGCAGTACTTC | CTSSEEAGGTYEQYF
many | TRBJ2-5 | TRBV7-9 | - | TGTGCCAGCAGCTTTGTCGAGACCCAGTACTTC | CASSFVETQYF
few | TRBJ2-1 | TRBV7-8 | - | TGTGCCAGCAGCCCCTCTCCGGGGAATGAGCAGTTCTTC | CASSPSPGNEQFF
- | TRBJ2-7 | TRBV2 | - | TGTGCCAGCAGTGATGTAAGCCAGATGTCCTACGAGCAGTACTTC | CASSDVSQMSYEQYF
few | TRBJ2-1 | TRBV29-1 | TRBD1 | TGCAGCGTTGTGACAGGGTGGTTAATCAATGAGCAGTTCTTC | CSVVTGWLINEQFF
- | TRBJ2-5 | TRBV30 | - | TGTGCCTGGAGTGTAGTCGATACCCAGTACTTC | CAWSVVDTQYF
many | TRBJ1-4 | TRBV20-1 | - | TGCAGTGCGTCCCCCTTGGAAGGAGGGTATGAAAAACTGTTTTTT | CSASPLEGGYEKLFF
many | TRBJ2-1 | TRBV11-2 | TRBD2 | TGTGCCAGCAGCTTAATAGCGGGAGAGCAGTTCTTC | CASSLIAGEQFF
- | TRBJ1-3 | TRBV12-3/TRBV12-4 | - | TGTGCCAGCAGAGACGTGCGTAGCTCTGGAAACACCATATATTTT | CASRDVRSSGNTIYF
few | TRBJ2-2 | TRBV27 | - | TGTGCCAGCAGAGGGACGGCGAACACCGGGGAGCTGTTTTTT | CASRGTANTGELFF
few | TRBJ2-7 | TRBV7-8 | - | TGTGCCAGCAGCTTAGTAGGAGGGACTTACGAGCAGTACTTC | CASSLVGGTYEQYF
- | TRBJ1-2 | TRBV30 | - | TGTGCCTGGAGTGTAGGAGCGATTAGGGGCTACACCTTC | CAWSVGAIRGYTF
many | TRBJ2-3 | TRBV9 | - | TGTGCCAGCAGCCGGCCCGGGACGAAGCAAAGAGATACGCAGTATTTT | CASSRPGTKQRDTQYF
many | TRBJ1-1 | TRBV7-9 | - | TGTGCCAGCAGCTCTGACAGGAGGAGCGCTGAAGCTTTCTTT | CASSSDRRSAEAFF
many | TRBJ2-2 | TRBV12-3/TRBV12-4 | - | TGTGCCAGCAGTCCCAGGGGACAAGCGAACACCGGGGAGCTGTTTTTT | CASSPRGQANTGELFF
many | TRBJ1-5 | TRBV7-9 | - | TGTGCCAGCAGCCCAGGGTCCTATAGCAATCAGCCCCAGCATTTT | CASSPGSYSNQPQHF
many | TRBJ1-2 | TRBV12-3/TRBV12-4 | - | TGTGCCAGCAGAACAGGGTCTGCGGTTGGCTACACCTTC | CASRTGSAVGYTF
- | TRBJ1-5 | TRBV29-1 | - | TGCAGCGTTCGTGACACCCTAAATCAGCCCCAGCATTTT | CSVRDTLNQPQHF
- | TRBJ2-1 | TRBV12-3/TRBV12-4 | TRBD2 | TGTGCCAGCAACTTAGCGGGATTAACCACGGAGCAGTTCTTC | CASNLAGLTTEQFF
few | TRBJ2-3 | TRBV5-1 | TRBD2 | TGCGCCAGCAGCTTGGGAGCGGGGGGCACAGATACGCAGTATTTT | CASSLGAGGTDTQYF
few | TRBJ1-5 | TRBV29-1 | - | TGCAGCGTTGAAGATCCGGGTCAGCCCCAGCATTTT | CSVEDPGQPQHF
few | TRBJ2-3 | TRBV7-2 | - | TGTGCCAGCAGCTTAGGGGGGGAGATTCAAGATACGCAGTATTTT | CASSLGGEIQDTQYF
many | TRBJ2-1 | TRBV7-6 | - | TGTGCCAGCAGCTTAGACCGCCCCAATGAGCAGTTCTTC | CASSLDRPNEQFF
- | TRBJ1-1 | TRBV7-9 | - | TGTGCCAGCAGCTTCCGCACAGGGAGCACTGAAGCTTTCTTT | CASSFRTGSTEAFF
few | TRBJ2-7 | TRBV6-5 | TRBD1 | TGTGCCAGCAGTTACCCGGGACAGAGTGACGAGCAGTACTTC | CASSYPGQSDEQYF
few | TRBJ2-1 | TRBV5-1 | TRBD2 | TGCGCCAGCAGCTACACGGGACTAGCGGGAGGTTCCTACAATGAGCAGTTCTTC | CASSYTGLAGGSYNEQFF
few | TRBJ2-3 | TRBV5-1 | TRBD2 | TGCGCCAGCAGCCTGGGACTAGCAGATACGCAGTATTTT | CASSLGLADTQYF
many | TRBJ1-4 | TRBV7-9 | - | TGTGCCAGCAGCTTAGCAATGGGGCGCGATGAAAAACTGTTTTTT | CASSLAMGRDEKLFF
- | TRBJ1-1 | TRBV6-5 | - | TGTGCCAGCAGTTACTCGAGAGGGGCCGCCACTGAAGCTTTCTTT | CASSYSRGAATEAFF
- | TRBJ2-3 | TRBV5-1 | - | TGCGCCAGCAGCTTGTTTCCTAGCACAGATACGCAGTATTTT | CASSLFPSTDTQYF
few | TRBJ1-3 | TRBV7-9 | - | TGTGCCAGCAGCTTTTTTGGGGACACCATATATTTT | CASSFFGDTIYF
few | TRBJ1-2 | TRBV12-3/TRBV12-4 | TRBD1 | TGTGCCAGCAGAAAGGGACAGTCGGGGGGCTACACCTTC | CASRKGQSGGYTF
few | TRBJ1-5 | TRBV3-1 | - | TGTGCCAGCAGCTCAGATACTCAGCAGCCCCAGCATTTT | CASSSDTQQPQHF
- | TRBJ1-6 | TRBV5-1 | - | TGCGCCAGCGCCACCGGGGGGAATTCACCCCTCCACTTT | CASATGGNSPLHF
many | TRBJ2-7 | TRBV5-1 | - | TGCGCCAGCAGCAATAACTACGAGCAGTACTTC | CASSNNYEQYF
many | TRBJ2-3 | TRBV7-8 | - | TGTGCCAGCAGCTTAACCCTAAGAGATACGCAGTATTTT | CASSLTLRDTQYF
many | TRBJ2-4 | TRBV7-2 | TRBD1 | TGTGCCACTGGACAGGGAATGGCCAAAAACATTCAGTACTTC | CATGQGMAKNIQYF
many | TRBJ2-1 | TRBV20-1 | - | TGCAGTGCTAGTAGTTACTCCTACAATGAGCAGTTCTTC | CSASSYSYNEQFF
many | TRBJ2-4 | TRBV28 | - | TGTGCCACCAGGGGCCGACCAGCCGTCAAAAACATTCAGTACTTC | CATRGRPAVKNIQYF
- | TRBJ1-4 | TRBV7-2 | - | TGTGCCAGCAGCTTAGGGGGGCGTAGGGAAAAACTGTTTTTT | CASSLGGRREKLFF
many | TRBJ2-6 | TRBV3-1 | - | TGTGCCAGCAGCCAACGGGCGGGCTCTGGGGCCAACGTCCTGACTTTC | CASSQRAGSGANVLTF
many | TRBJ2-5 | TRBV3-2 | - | TGTGCCAGCAGCCAAACACTAGCTGTACAAGAGACCCAGTACTTC | CASSQTLAVQETQYF